This entry describes one T cell receptor (beta chain). These data are taken from a study of blood T cell repertoires in COVID-19. The overall study: Material from acute and convalescent COVID-19 was sourced from the United States, Italy and Spain. From T cells, B-cell-depleted T cells, or PBMCs came the material, which was cDNA or gDNA.

The CDR3 spans 18 residues. V lost 0 bases and J lost 1, with 20 bases in between. The germline V gene encodes CDR1 SGDLS and CDR2 YYNGEE. Study processing details: It was from reference gene primer amplification that nucleated cell counts were estimated. Data came from immunoSEQ multiplex PCR; TCRdb stores just in-frame clones and leaves some out. V and J calls and clone size are given by that table; D and trimming were obtained from the DNA. The sample gives tens of thousands of clones, 80% to 90% of which show up once; roughly 19% is in the top ten. The sample consisted of peripheral blood. This TCR came from a human donor in a cohort sampled during active COVID-19. The rearrangement joins TRBV9 to TRBJ2-7; a weak D match, TRBD2 (5 bases). This chain's CDR3 is CASSVDAGWKGRSYEQYF. CDR3 DNA: TGTGCCAGCAGCGTAGACGCGGGCTGGAAGGGTAGGTCCTACGAGCAGTACTTC.